The next 30 T cell receptor beta chains were all read from a single sample in a study of cytomegalovirus exposure and HLA in healthy donors. This PCR relied on a set of 60 Vbeta primers and 13 Jbeta primers. TCRdb's copy holds only in-frame clones and misses some; the assay was immunoSEQ multiplex PCR. The sample consists of some 140,000 clones, roughly two thirds of them appearing once. Sample: PBMCs. Receptor source: a woman aged 40-49 years in good health and CMV-seronegative.

The V gene is TRBV28, the J gene TRBJ1-1; TRBD1 might be the D (5 bases). Trimming cost V 5 bases and J 3 bases, with 7 bases left between them. The CDR3 covers 12 residues. The germline V gene encodes CDR1 MDHEN and CDR2 SYDVKM. CDR3 DNA: TGTGCCAGCAGTCCCAGGGACACTGAAGCTTTCTTT. Amino acids: CASSPRDTEAFF.

The chain has TRBV7-9 and TRBJ1-4, with 9 bases aligning to TRBD1. Looked up from germline, CDR1 is SEHNR and CDR2 is FQNEAQ (reference sequence). There are 14 residues in the CDR3. Losses at the gene ends were 5 bases for V and 8 bases for J; bases not matched to a gene: 6. In DNA, the CDR3 is TGTGCCAGCAGCCAACAGGGGGCAGGGGAAAAACTGTTTTTT. Amino acid sequence: CASSQQGAGEKLFF.

The chain has TRBV29-1 and TRBJ2-1; 8 nucleotides line up with TRBD2. Losses at the gene ends were 7 bases for V and 8 bases for J; bases not matched to a gene: 10. Per the germline V gene, CDR1 is SQVTM and CDR2 is ANQGSEA. This CDR3 is 13 amino acids long. The DNA for the CDR3 is TGCAGCGCCCTACGGGGGGGCGTTGATGAGCAGTTCTTC. It codes for CSALRGGVDEQFF.

V usage is TRBV7-9 and J usage is TRBJ2-3; 9 positions agree with TRBD1. Per germline, CDR1 SEHNR and CDR2 FQNEAQ (reference sequence). V was clipped by 5 bases and J by 1 base; unmatched bases: 7. This CDR3 has 16 residues. The CDR3 bases are TGTGCCAGCAGCCCTTACAGGGGGCAGGGCACAGATACGCAGTATTTT. Its protein product is CASSPYRGQGTDTQYF.

The J gene is TRBJ1-2, the V gene TRBV6-5; a possible D gene is TRBD1 (6 bases). The CDR3 is 16 residues long. The germline V and J ends were trimmed by 2 bases and 2 bases, with 15 bases remaining between them. CDR1 and CDR2 (germline): MNHEY, SVGAGI. The CDR3 bases are TGTGCCAGCAGTTACATGAGGGGGAGGGGGAACTATGGCTACACCTTC. It translates to CASSYMRGRGNYGYTF.

Here the CDR3 DNA reads TGTGCCAGCAGTGAATTGGTGACAGGGGGCGCTGGGGGCTACACCTTC. This gives the protein CASSELVTGGAGGYTF. V usage is TRBV2 and J usage is TRBJ1-2; 10 nucleotides match TRBD1. Per germline, CDR1 SNHLY and CDR2 FYNNEI. The trim removed 2 bases at V and 8 bases at J, leaving 11 bases unmatched. There are 16 residues in the CDR3.

The chain uses TRBV15 and TRBJ1-3; the D is unclear. CDR3 length equals 15 residues. V was clipped by 5 bases and J by 0 bases, with 11 bases between them. Germline loops: CDR1 LNHNV, CDR2 YYDKDF (reference sequence). The CDR3 loop reads CATSRNTISGNTIYF. CDR3 nucleotides: TGTGCCACCAGCCGCAACACGATCTCTGGAAACACCATATATTTT.

The V and J genes are TRBV2 and TRBJ1-2; 9 nucleotides match TRBD1. CDR3 length equals 13 residues. Germline V gene sequence: CDR1 SNHLY, CDR2 FYNNEI. The ends lost 6 bases at V and 8 bases at J; junction bases unmatched: 7. Here the CDR3 DNA reads TGTGCCAGCAGGGACCGGGACAGGGCGGGCTACACCTTC. Its translation: CASRDRDRAGYTF. Filled out from reference TRBV2 and TRBJ1-2, the complete variable domain reads EPEVTQTPSHQVTQMGQEVILRCVPISNHLYFYWYRQILGQKVEFLVSFYNNEISEKSEIFDDQFSVERPDGSNFTLKIRSTKLEDSAMYFCASRDRDRAGYTFGSGTRLTVV.

The gene calls are TRBV5-4 and TRBJ2-3, with TRBD1 matching over 7 bases. The V segment lost 5 bases and the J segment 7 bases; nucleotides outside the gene matches: 13. Per the germline V gene, CDR1 is SGHNT and CDR2 is YYREEE (reference sequence). This CDR3 comprises 15 residues. CDR3 protein: CASSSRQGFENTQYF. CDR3 nucleotides: TGTGCCAGCAGTTCGCGACAGGGATTCGAAAATACGCAGTATTTT.

This sequence joins TRBV4-1 and TRBJ2-3; 8 bases are shared with TRBD1. The CDR3 sequence is 13 residues long. With 4 bases clipped from V and 5 bases from J, the junction kept 2 bases outside the gene matches. Germline V gene data show CDR1 as MGHRA and CDR2 as YSYEKL. The DNA for the CDR3 is TGCGCCAGCAGCCCAGGGGGCCTAGATACGCAGTATTTT. It codes for CASSPGGLDTQYF.

Details on this clone: Other nucleotide sequences in the sample specify the same CDR3. The chain combines TRBV5-1 with TRBJ2-6; 7 nucleotides align to TRBD1. From germline, CDR1 is SGHRS and CDR2 YFSETQ. The CDR3 is made up of 16 amino acids. V was pared by 4 bases and J by 0 bases, with 4 bases of the junction left unmatched. CDR3 nucleotides: TGCGCCAGCAGCGTGACAGGGAGCTCTGGGGCCAACGTCCTGACTTTC. This codes for CASSVTGSSGANVLTF.

This chain uses TRBV5-5 with TRBJ2-5; D is undetermined. Looked up from germline, CDR1 is SGHKS and CDR2 is YYEKEE (reference sequence). The V end lost 0 bases, the J end lost 4 bases, and 7 bases lay between the germline ends. This CDR3 spans 13 amino acids. CDR3 loop: CASSLERPETQYF. As DNA, the CDR3 is TGTGCCAGCAGCTTGGAGAGGCCAGAGACCCAGTACTTC.

The V call is TRBV6-1, the J call TRBJ1-1; D not certain. Germline V gives CDR1 MNHNS, CDR2 SASEGT. The CDR3 has 15 amino acids. The V and J ends lost 0 bases and 1 base respectively, with 9 bases between them. The CDR3 sequence: CASSEAIQQNTEAFF. The CDR3 nucleotides are TGTGCCAGCAGTGAAGCGATACAACAGAACACTGAAGCTTTCTTT.

This chain connects TRBV29-1 to TRBJ2-5, with D hard to call. Trimming stripped 7 bases from V and 2 bases from J, with 23 bases between. This CDR3 is 16 amino acids long. The germline gives CDR1 SQVTM, CDR2 ANQGSEA. CDR3: CSATDLSYGGQETQYF. In DNA form, the CDR3 reads TGCAGCGCCACCGATCTTAGCTATGGTGGGCAAGAGACCCAGTACTTC. Full variable domain (missing parts from reference TRBV29-1 and TRBJ2-5): SAVISQKPSRDICQRGTSLTIQCQVDSQVTMMFWYRQQPGQSLTLIATANQGSEATYESGFVIDKFPISRPNLTFSTLTVSNMSPEDSSIYLCSATDLSYGGQETQYFGPGTRLLVL.

The V and J genes are TRBV4-2 and TRBJ2-3; a possible D gene is TRBD1 (6 bases). The ends were cut back, 4 bases at V and 2 bases at J, with 10 bases in the middle. The germline CDR1 and CDR2 sequences are LGHNA and YNFKEQ. The CDR3 sequence is 14 residues long. CDR3 protein: CASSRTGTTDTQYF. CDR3 sequence (DNA): TGTGCCAGCAGCCGAACAGGGACCACAGATACGCAGTATTTT.

V gene TRBV19 combines with J gene TRBJ1-1; 7 bases line up with TRBD1. CDR1 and CDR2 from the germline V gene are LNHDA and SQIVND (reference sequence). CDR3 length: 12 residues. After removal of 8 bases from V and 1 base from J, the junction contained 1 base not matched to a gene. This CDR3 is CASHRGNTEAFF. The CDR3 DNA follows: TGTGCCAGTCACAGGGGGAACACTGAAGCTTTCTTT. The full variable domain, its missing parts supplied by reference TRBV19 and TRBJ1-1, is DGGITQSPKYLFRKEGQNVTLSCEQNLNHDAMYWYRQDPGQGLRLIYYSQIVNDFQKGDIAEGYSVSREKKESFPLTVTSAQKNPTAFYLCASHRGNTEAFFGQGTRLTVV.

The rearrangement joins TRBV11-2 to TRBJ2-3; 8 nucleotides match TRBD2. Per the germline V gene, CDR1 is SGHAT and CDR2 is FQNNGV. J gave up 1 base and V 3 bases, and 3 bases lay outside the gene matches. This CDR3 contains 15 residues. CDR3 sequence (DNA): TGTGCCAGCAGCTTCGAACTAGCGGGCACAGATACGCAGTATTTT. Protein: CASSFELAGTDTQYF.

The chain couples TRBV19 to TRBJ2-1; TRBD2 might be the D (5 bases). In germline, CDR1 is LNHDA, CDR2 SQIVND (reference sequence). Trimming removed 4 bases from V and 1 base from J, with 8 bases in between. The CDR3 loop spans 14 amino acids. CDR3 DNA sequence: TGTGCCAGTAGTACTAGAGGGTCCTACAATGAGCAGTTCTTC. This codes for CASSTRGSYNEQFF.

V usage is TRBV12-1 and J usage is TRBJ1-5; TRBD1, as called in the table, went unchecked against the DNA. TRBV12-1 is labeled a pseudogene. The CDR3 loop spans 14 amino acids. CDR3 in DNA: TGTGCCAGCAGCCAAGGGGGCAGAAATCAGCCCCAGCATTTT. It yields the protein CASSQGGRNQPQHF.

The chain has TRBV25-1 and TRBJ1-1; TRBD1 matches 8 bases. Germline lookup yields CDR1 MGHDK and CDR2 SYGVNS. The CDR3 contains 14 residues. V was pared by 4 bases and J by 1 base, with 2 bases of the junction left unmatched. The CDR3 nucleotides are TGTGCCAGCAGTGGACAGGGGTCGAACACTGAAGCTTTCTTT. The encoded protein is CASSGQGSNTEAFF.

The chain joins TRBV10-2 to TRBJ2-7, with 15 positions matching TRBD2. There are 16 residues in the CDR3. The junction had 5 bases not matched to a gene; V was cut back by 6 bases and J by 2 bases. Per the germline V gene, CDR1 is WSHSY and CDR2 is SAAADI. The CDR3 DNA is TGCGCCAGCAGACCCGGGACTAGCGGGGGGACCTACGAGCAGTACTTC. It codes for CASRPGTSGGTYEQYF.

The chain is built from TRBV6-1 and TRBJ2-5, with TRBD2 as a possible D gene (6 bases). Germline values: CDR1 MNHNS, CDR2 SASEGT. V was pared by 5 bases and J by 4 bases, with 14 bases between. The CDR3 totals 14 residues. CDR3 residues: CASSREFQSETQYF. The DNA for the CDR3 is TGTGCCAGCAGTCGGGAGTTCCAGTCAGAGACCCAGTACTTC.

The gene calls are TRBV10-3 and TRBJ1-2; TRBD1 agrees at 9 bases. Germline trimming cut 2 bases from V and 5 bases from J; bases unmatched to any gene: 3. The CDR3 is 14 residues long. Germline V CDR1 and CDR2: ENHRY, SYGVKD. This CDR3 is CAISEEGTGYGYTF. CDR3 nucleotide sequence: TGTGCCATCAGTGAGGAAGGGACAGGGTATGGCTACACCTTC.

The DNA for the CDR3 is TGCGCCAGCAGCCAAGGAAGGCCAGGGTTTTTTAACTATGGCTACACCTTC. Translation: CASSQGRPGFFNYGYTF. The chain is built from TRBV4-3 and TRBJ1-2; D possibly corresponds to TRBD1 (5 bases). CDR1 is LGHNA, CDR2 YSLEER, per germline. This CDR3 is built from 17 residues. V lost 1 base, J lost 1 base, and 16 bases lay in between.

This clone was observed a single time. The DNA for the CDR3 is TGCGCCAGCAGCTCGCACCAGGGTGGTGGCTACACCTTC. It translates to CASSSHQGGGYTF. The genes are TRBV5-1 and TRBJ1-2, with D maybe TRBD1 (5 bases). Germline V gene sequence: CDR1 SGHRS, CDR2 YFSETQ. V dropped 3 bases and J dropped 7 bases, with 13 bases sitting between them. The CDR3 is 13 amino acids.

The chain couples TRBV2 to TRBJ2-3; maybe TRBD2 (6 bases). The CDR3 is 16 amino acids. CDR1 is SNHLY, CDR2 FYNNEI, per germline. V was pared by 6 bases and J by 1 base, with 17 bases between. This CDR3 is CASSQSVEGGTDTQYF. In DNA, the CDR3 is TGTGCCAGCAGCCAGTCGGTGGAGGGAGGCACAGATACGCAGTATTTT.

A remark on this clone: The same CDR3 also results from other DNA sequences found in this sample. The rearrangement uses TRBV7-9 and TRBJ2-3; D ambiguous. Trimming cost V 5 bases and J 0 bases, with 6 bases left between them. From germline, CDR1 is SEHNR and CDR2 FQNEAQ (reference sequence). The CDR3 sequence is 13 residues long. DNA for the CDR3: TGTGCCAGCAGCCCCACTAGCACAGATACGCAGTATTTT. The encoded protein is CASSPTSTDTQYF.

The chain employs TRBV29-1 and TRBJ1-1; 10 bases match TRBD1. After removal of 8 bases from V and 4 bases from J, the junction contained 7 bases not matched to a gene. CDR1 is SQVTM and CDR2 is ANQGSEA in the germline V gene. This CDR3 is 13 amino acids long. The CDR3 DNA reads TGCAGCACTGGGACAGGGGTGGGCACTGAAGCTTTCTTT. Translated, it gives CSTGTGVGTEAFF. Looking up the rest from reference TRBV29-1 and TRBJ1-1 gives the full variable domain: SAVISQKPSRDICQRGTSLTIQCQVDSQVTMMFWYRQQPGQSLTLIATANQGSEATYESGFVIDKFPISRPNLTFSTLTVSNMSPEDSSIYLCSTGTGVGTEAFFGQGTRLTVV.

The rearrangement links TRBV5-5 to TRBJ2-7; D perhaps matches TRBD2 (6 bases). The CDR3 is 14 residues long. Trimming left V 4 bases short and J 0 bases short, with 11 bases between. The germline V gene encodes CDR1 SGHKS and CDR2 YYEKEE (reference sequence). Here the CDR3 reads CASSPYGSSYEQYV. Written as DNA, the CDR3 is TGTGCCAGCAGCCCGTACGGGAGCTCCTACGAGCAGTACGTC.

The chain recombines TRBV9 with TRBJ1-1; D not resolved. Germline loops: CDR1 SGDLS, CDR2 YYNGEE. Trimming shortened V by 3 bases and J by 3 bases, and 18 bases separated the two germline ends. The CDR3 runs to 16 residues. The CDR3 region has the DNA TGTGCCAGCAGCGCCCTGGCAGGACTTTTGGACACTGAAGCTTTCTTT. Translated: CASSALAGLLDTEAFF. Supplemented by reference TRBV9 and TRBJ1-1, the full variable domain reads DSGVTQTPKHLITATGQRVTLRCSPRSGDLSVYWYQQSLDQGLQFLIQYYNGEERAKGNILERFSAQQFPDLHSELNLSSLELGDSALYFCASSALAGLLDTEAFFGQGTRLTVV.